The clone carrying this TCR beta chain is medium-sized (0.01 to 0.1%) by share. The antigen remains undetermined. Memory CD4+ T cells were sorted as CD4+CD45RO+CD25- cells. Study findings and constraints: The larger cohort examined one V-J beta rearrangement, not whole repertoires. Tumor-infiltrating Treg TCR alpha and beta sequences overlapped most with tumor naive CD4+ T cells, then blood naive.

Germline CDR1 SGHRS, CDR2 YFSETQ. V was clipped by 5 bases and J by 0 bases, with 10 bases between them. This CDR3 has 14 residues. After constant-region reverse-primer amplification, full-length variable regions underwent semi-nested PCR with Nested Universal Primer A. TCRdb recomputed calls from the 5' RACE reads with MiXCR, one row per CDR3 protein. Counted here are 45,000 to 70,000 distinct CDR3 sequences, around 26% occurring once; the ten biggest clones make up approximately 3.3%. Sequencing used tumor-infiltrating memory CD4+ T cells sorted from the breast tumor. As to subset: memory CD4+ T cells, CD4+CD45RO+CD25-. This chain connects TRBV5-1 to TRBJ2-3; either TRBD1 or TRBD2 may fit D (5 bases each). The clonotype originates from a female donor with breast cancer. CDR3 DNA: TGCGCCAGCAGATCCGGGGCGAGCACAGATACGCAGTATTTT. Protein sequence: CASRSGASTDTQYF.